Below are 8 T cell receptor beta chains sequenced from a single sample in a study of tumor-infiltrating lymphocytes in primary liver carcinoma. Bulk tissue was left unsorted, and RNA and DNA were co-extracted from about 21-30 mg of it. Reverse transcription of roughly 0.5 ug total RNA with a constant-region primer produced TCR beta cDNA. ARM-PCR was slightly modified, and three nested multiplex PCR rounds with it gave rise to the TCR beta libraries. Each of the first two PCR rounds ran about 9 cycles with TRBV1-TRBV30 forward and C-beta reverse primers. In TCRdb, the multiplex PCR reads were re-called with MiXCR into one record per CDR3 protein. The top ten clones hold about 40% of a sample with fewer than 75,000 distinct CDR3 sequences, roughly 70% of them seen once. The sequenced sample consisted of liver tumor tissue from sampling region 4. Subset here: tumor region T4, right-lateral pole. These receptors originate from a man aged 35 to 55 with primary liver carcinoma and hepatitis B virus infection.

Turning to this clonotype: This could be a read error, since a much larger clone is one nucleotide away. V usage is TRBV28 and J usage is TRBJ2-7; 9 nucleotides line up with TRBD2. There are 14 residues in the CDR3. Germline-derived CDR1 and CDR2 are MDHEN and SYDVKM. The DNA of the CDR3 is TGTGCCAGCAGTCCGCTAGCGGGGATCTACGTGCAGTACTTC. Encoded protein: CASSPLAGIYVQYF.

In the case of this clonotype: As the CDR3 is not closed by the conserved phenylalanine or tryptophan, this likely results from a read error. No DNA is shown, since the ends of the CDR3 on it are uncertain; the CDR3 is the one TCRdb lists. J is TRBJ1-1 and V is TRBV6-6; the D call of TRBD1 is as the table states it, not checked on the DNA. Inclusive of both ends, the CDR3 amounts to 13 amino acids. Germline CDR1 reads MNHNY; CDR2 reads SVGAGI (reference sequence). CDR3 region: CASSTGVTTEAFS.

This clonotype was seen ten or more times. A much larger clone lies one base from this, so it may be a read error. The rearrangement uses TRBV11-2 and TRBJ1-1; no clear D. The germline V gene has CDR1 SGHAT and CDR2 FQNNGV. This CDR3 region has 13 residues. CDR3 residues: CACSLGLNTEAFF. CDR3 nucleotide sequence: TGTGCCTGCAGCTTAGGCCTGAACACTGAAGCTTTCTTT. Full variable domain (missing parts from reference TRBV11-2 and TRBJ1-1): EAGVAQSPRYKIIEKRQSVAFWCNPISGHATLYWYQQILGQGPKLLIQFQNNGVVDDSQLPKDRFSAERLKGVDSTLKIQPAKLEDSAVYLCACSLGLNTEAFFGQGTRLTVV.

On this clonotype: The junction does not match germline at one end; this may be a read error. The gene calls are TRBV11-2 and TRBJ2-1; D ambiguous. The germline CDR1 and CDR2 sequences are SGHAT and FQNNGV. CDR3 length: 14 amino acids. The DNA for the CDR3 is TGTGCCAGCTGTTTAACTGACACTGCCTACGAGCAGCTCTTC. This translates into CASCLTDTAYEQLF.

This chain links TRBV4-2 with TRBJ2-1; weak D call: TRBD1 (7 bases). The CDR3 has 17 amino acids. Deletions cut 3 bases from V and 7 bases from J, with 22 bases between. Germline V CDR1 and CDR2: LGHNA, YNFKEQ. CDR3 region: CASSQFRGVASGNEQFF. Here the CDR3 DNA reads TGTGCCAGCAGCCAGTTCAGGGGGGTGGCTTCGGGTAATGAGCAGTTCTTC.

Regarding this clonotype: One end of the junction is discordant with germline, which a read error may explain. V usage is TRBV12-3 or TRBV12-4 and J usage is TRBJ2-7; 8 bases are shared with TRBD2. This CDR3 has 15 amino acids. This chain's CDR3 is CDSSIGTSGYYEQYF. In DNA, the CDR3 is TGTGACAGCAGCATCGGGACTAGTGGGTACTACGAGCAGTACTTC.

In the case of this clonotype: Germline and junction disagree at one end, which may indicate a read error. The gene calls are TRBV29-1 and TRBJ2-7; no reliable D call. From germline, CDR1 is SQVTM and CDR2 ANQGSEA. The CDR3 covers 13 residues. CDR3 sequence: CSTILVTNYEQCF. The CDR3, as DNA: TGCAGCACCATTCTAGTGACAAACTACGAGCAGTGCTTC.

This chain joins TRBV11-2 and TRBJ2-1; TRBD2 matches at 8 bases. CDR1 and CDR2 (germline): SGHAT, FQNNGV. CDR3 length equals 16 residues. J lost 8 bases, V lost 7 bases, and 16 bases had no gene match. The DNA of the CDR3 is TGTGCCAGCACAAGTAGCGGGAACCCACAGAGCTATGAGCAGTTCTTC. It specifies CASTSSGNPQSYEQFF.